Listed below are T cell receptor beta chains from one sample, sequenced in a study of cytomegalovirus exposure and HLA in healthy donors. Here immunoSEQ multiplex PCR was the method, and the copy in TCRdb shows in-frame clones only, minus some. This sample carries 150,000 to 200,000 clones, roughly 80% of them seen once, and the ten largest clones take around 7.7%. Sequencing used PBMCs. The receptors here all came from a woman aged 40 to 50 in good health and CMV-seropositive. Each CDR3 is given with its conserved first and last residue. The D gene is left open where the match is weak. The listing skips clone size in some rows; elsewhere it reads once, few, many or a size class.

V gene	J gene	D gene	clone size	CDR3 DNA	CDR3 protein
TRBV4-3	TRBJ2-7	.	.	TGCGCCAGCAGCCAACAGCGTTCCTACGAGCAGTACTTC	CASSQQRSYEQYF
TRBV2	TRBJ2-1	.	few	TGTGCCAGCAGCCTTTACGGAACTAGCTCCAATGAGCAGTTCTTC	CASSLYGTSSNEQFF
TRBV6-1	TRBJ1-1	TRBD1	.	TGTGCCAGCAGTCCAACGACAGGGGGAACTGAAGCTTTCTTT	CASSPTTGGTEAFF
TRBV2	TRBJ2-2	.	.	TGTGCCAGCAAGATCAGGTCCGGGGAGCTGTTTTTT	CASKIRSGELFF
TRBV19	TRBJ1-2	TRBD1	.	TGTGCCAGTAGTCCGGAACTTTACAGGGGGACCACCTATGGCTACACCTTC	CASSPELYRGTTYGYTF
TRBV27	TRBJ2-2	TRBD1	.	TGTGCCAGCAGTTGGGACAGGGGAGGTACCGGGGAGCTGTTTTTT	CASSWDRGGTGELFF
TRBV7-2	TRBJ2-2	TRBD2	.	TGTGCCAGCAGCTTGAAGGGGACTAGCCCCAGCGGGGAGCTGTTTTTT	CASSLKGTSPSGELFF
TRBV27	TRBJ2-7	TRBD2	once	TGTGCCAGCAGTTATTTAGCGGGCGAGGGCTACGAGCAGTACTTC	CASSYLAGEGYEQYF
TRBV4-3	TRBJ2-3	TRBD2	few	TGCGCCAGCAGCCCCCCGGGGACTAGCGGGACGGATACGCAGTATTTT	CASSPPGTSGTDTQYF
TRBV11-2	TRBJ1-1	.	.	TGTGCCAGCAGCTTAGCTAGGGGGAGCTACACTGAAGCTTTCTTT	CASSLARGSYTEAFF
TRBV29-1	TRBJ2-1	TRBD2	.	TGCAGCGCTACTAGCGGTAATAGTGAGCAGTTCTTC	CSATSGNSEQFF
TRBV28	TRBJ1-2	TRBD1	.	TGTGCCACCGGACAGGTTGCCGGCTACACCTTC	CATGQVAGYTF
TRBV30	TRBJ1-4	.	once	TGTGCCTGGCGACCCCCTGGACAGCACACTATAAATGAAAAACTGTTTTTT	CAWRPPGQHTINEKLFF
TRBV18	TRBJ2-7	TRBD2	.	TGTGCCAGCTCACCAATTTCCGGGACTAGCCGACCCTACGAGCAGTACTTC	CASSPISGTSRPYEQYF
TRBV11-2	TRBJ1-4	.	few	TGTGCCAGCAGCTTAACAGCAGTACTTCCCAATGAAAAACTGTTTTTT	CASSLTAVLPNEKLFF
TRBV28	TRBJ1-3	.	.	TGTGCCAGCAGTACACCTTTCTCTGGAAACACCATATATTTT	CASSTPFSGNTIYF
TRBV7-9	TRBJ2-5	TRBD2	.	TGTGCCAGCAGCCCTTGGACTAGCGGGAGGTTAGAGACCCAGTACTTC	CASSPWTSGRLETQYF
TRBV25-1	TRBJ1-1	.	.	TGTGCCAGCAGTCTTTTCGACAGGAACACTGAAGCTTTCTTT	CASSLFDRNTEAFF
TRBV30	TRBJ1-6	.	.	TGTGCCTGGAGTGGAGGGTTGGCAACGAGCTCCTATAATTCACCCCTCCACTTT	CAWSGGLATSSYNSPLHF
TRBV7-9	TRBJ1-5	.	.	TGTGCCAGCACCCTTGGGGGGTTGGATCAGCCCCAGCATTTT	CASTLGGLDQPQHF
TRBV19	TRBJ2-4	.	few	TGTGCCAGTAGTATAGATGGGGGACTGGTGGCCAAAAACATTCAGTACTTC	CASSIDGGLVAKNIQYF
TRBV10-3	TRBJ2-1	TRBD2	.	TGTGCCATCGGGGGGGACCAGTATGAGCAGTTCTTC	CAIGGDQYEQFF
TRBV10-3	TRBJ1-4	TRBD1	.	TGTGCCATCAGCGATACCGGGACAGGGATAGCTAATGAAAAACTGTTTTTT	CAISDTGTGIANEKLFF
TRBV5-4	TRBJ2-6	.	.	TGTGCCAGCAGCTTGACATGGGGCCTCAGGGGAACCGGGGCCAACGTCCTGACTTTC	CASSLTWGLRGTGANVLTF
TRBV7-6	TRBJ2-7	TRBD2	once	TGTGCCAGCAGCGAAGGAGAGCTAGCGGGAGACCTCGCCAGTTACGAGCAGTACTTC	CASSEGELAGDLASYEQYF
TRBV29-1	TRBJ1-2	.	.	TGCAGCGTCAGCAGGGGCCGCTATGGCTACACCTTC	CSVSRGRYGYTF
TRBV6-5	TRBJ2-1	TRBD2	.	TGTGCCAGCACCTCAGCGGGATCCTACAATGAGCAGTTCTTC	CASTSAGSYNEQFF
TRBV18	TRBJ1-2	TRBD1	once	TGTGCCAGCTCACCTTTCCCGGGACAGGGACTTTCCGGCTATGGCTACACCTTC	CASSPFPGQGLSGYGYTF
TRBV7-9	TRBJ1-5	.	.	TGTGCCAGCAGCTTAGGAGCTGTTTACGGGTCGGCTCAGCCCCAGCATTTT	CASSLGAVYGSAQPQHF
TRBV9	TRBJ2-1	TRBD2	.	TGTGCCAGCAGCGTAGCTGGGCTAGCGGGAGCTAATGAGCAGTTCTTC	CASSVAGLAGANEQFF
TRBV11-2	TRBJ2-3	TRBD2	.	TGTGCCAGCAGCTTAGATCGGCGACTAGCGGGAGCGGCAGATACGCAGTATTTT	CASSLDRRLAGAADTQYF
TRBV30	TRBJ1-6	TRBD1	.	TGTGCCTGGACCGGACAGGGAAATTCACCCCTCCACTTT	CAWTGQGNSPLHF
TRBV7-2	TRBJ1-3	TRBD1	.	TGTGCCAGCAGCTTAGTCCAGGGGGCCTCTGGAAACACCATATATTTT	CASSLVQGASGNTIYF
TRBV19	TRBJ2-3	.	.	TGTGCCAGTAGTAACTTCGCCGGACAGCTGCAGGGAGATACGCAGTATTTT	CASSNFAGQLQGDTQYF
TRBV28	TRBJ1-4	.	.	TGTGCCAGCAGCCGCTTGTGGGGCGAAAAACTGTTTTTT	CASSRLWGEKLFF
TRBV7-2	TRBJ2-3	TRBD2	.	TGTGCCAGCAGCTCCGGACTAGCGGGCACAGATACGCAGTATTTT	CASSSGLAGTDTQYF
TRBV9	TRBJ1-4	.	.	TGTGCCAGCAGCGTAGCTTCGGGAGAACTGTTTTTT	CASSVASGELFF
TRBV7-9	TRBJ2-5	.	once	TGTGCCAGCAGGGCGGCAGGGGGACGGGAGCAGTACTTC	CASRAAGGREQYF
TRBV27	TRBJ2-7	.	few	TGTGCCAGCAGTTTATCGCTGGCATATTCTTACGAGCAGTACTTC	CASSLSLAYSYEQYF
TRBV27	TRBJ2-7	TRBD2	.	TGTGCCAGCAGTTTCCTAGCGGGCGCGAGCTCCTACGAGCAGTACTTC	CASSFLAGASSYEQYF
TRBV4-1	TRBJ2-7	TRBD1	.	TGCGCCAGCAGCCAAGAATGGGGCAGGGGGCAAGACGAGCAGTACTTC	CASSQEWGRGQDEQYF
TRBV28	TRBJ1-1	.	.	TGTGCCAGCAGTTTAGCGAGGGCTGAAGCTTTCTTT	CASSLARAEAFF
TRBV25-1	TRBJ1-2	.	.	TGTGCCAGCAGTGAATTCAAAGGGGCTGGGGGCTACACCTTC	CASSEFKGAGGYTF
TRBV6-1	TRBJ1-6	.	.	TGTGCCAGCAGTGACACCGACAGTTCACCCCTCCACTTT	CASSDTDSSPLHF
TRBV7-7	TRBJ2-3	TRBD2	.	TGTGCTAGCAGCCCTGGACTAGCGGAAGATACGCAGTATTTT	CASSPGLAEDTQYF